The 27 T cell receptor beta chains below were found in one sample sequenced in a study of blood T cells in healthy people across ages. For the second PCR, which ran for about 7 to 12 cycles, a sample-barcoded 5' primer and a J-beta primer mix were used. TCRdb processed the 5' RACE reads anew with MiXCR; each CDR3 protein has one entry. The repertoire holds approximately 800,000 distinct CDR3 sequences, with about 25% as singletons. This sample also belongs to another study, concerning T cells of mothers and their children.

Sequencing was done on a sample of blood. These receptors all stem from a boy aged 10-17 years in good health.

Of note for this clonotype: An end of the junction does not agree with germline; a read error may underlie this. The chain uses TRBV5-6 and TRBJ2-5, with D perhaps given as TRBD1 or TRBD2 (6 bases each). The DNA end is more similar to TRBJ2-7, so the J call may be wrong. The CDR3 is made up of 15 amino acids. CDR1 is SGHDT, CDR2 YYEEEE, per germline. CDR3 sequence: CASSLGGGISYEQYF. CDR3 bases: TGTGCCAGCAGTTTGGGGGGCGGAATTTCCTACGAGCAGTACTTC.

A few counts support this clonotype. The J gene is TRBJ2-5, the V gene TRBV6-6; no reliable D call. CDR1 and CDR2 from the germline V gene are MNHNY and SVGAGI (reference sequence). This CDR3 comprises 14 residues. V shed 4 bases and J shed 1 base, with 10 bases lying between them. This CDR3 reads CASSSRNPQETQYF. The CDR3, as DNA: TGTGCCAGCAGTTCCCGCAATCCCCAAGAGACCCAGTACTTC.

This clonotype was observed a few times. A read error may produce the germline difference seen at one junction end. CDR3 sequence (DNA): TGTGCCAGCAGCTTTCCGGGACAGGGTGTCACAGATACGCAGTACTTT. Residues: CASSFPGQGVTDTQYF. The chain combines TRBV5-4 with TRBJ2-3; 9 nucleotides agree with TRBD1. The CDR3 is 16 residues long. CDR1 is SGHNT and CDR2 is YYREEE in the germline V gene (reference sequence).

The table lists this clonotype with a few counts. V usage is TRBV10-3 and J usage is TRBJ2-1; 14 nucleotides match TRBD2. Looked up from germline, CDR1 is ENHRY and CDR2 is SYGVKD. The length of the CDR3 is 15 residues. With V trimmed by 9 bases and J by 6 bases, 7 bases remained unmatched. The CDR3 coding sequence is TGTGCCATGACTAGCGGGAGGGCCCCGGGCAATGAGCAGTTCTTC. Translating gives CAMTSGRAPGNEQFF.

The table lists this clonotype with a few counts. As DNA, the CDR3 is TGCGCCAGCAGCCTAACCTTCAATGAGCAGTTCTTC. Encoded protein: CASSLTFNEQFF. V and J are TRBV5-1 and TRBJ2-1, with D unresolved. The germline V gene encodes CDR1 SGHRS and CDR2 YFSETQ. V lost 4 bases and J lost 6, with 8 bases in between. The CDR3 is 12 amino acids. The whole variable domain, filled in from reference TRBV5-1 and TRBJ2-1, reads KAGVTQTPRYLIKTRGQQVTLSCSPISGHRSVSWYQQTPGQGLQFLFEYFSETQRNKGNFPGRFSGRQFSNSRSEMNVSTLELGDSALYLCASSLTFNEQFFGPGTRLTVL.

This clonotype was seen only a few times. The chain links TRBV12-3 or TRBV12-4 to TRBJ1-2; D is uncertain. Trimming took 7 bases from V and 5 from J, leaving 17 bases between them. This CDR3 comprises 14 residues. In nucleotides, the CDR3 is TGTGCCAGCACGGGAGCGGGGAGGAAGTATGGCTACACCTTC. Its protein product is CASTGAGRKYGYTF.

This clonotype came up many times. The rearrangement uses TRBV20-1 and TRBJ2-1; the D gene is possibly TRBD1 (6 bases). The length of the CDR3 is 9 residues. V lost 3 bases and J 12 bases, leaving 6 bases between the germline ends. Germline CDR1 reads DFQATT; CDR2 reads SNEGSKA (reference sequence). In DNA, the CDR3 is TGCAGTGCTAGCAGGGGGCAGTTCTTC. It encodes CSASRGQFF.

This sequence joins TRBV29-1 and TRBJ2-7, with D perhaps TRBD1 or TRBD2 (5 bases each). Germline V gives CDR1 SQVTM, CDR2 ANQGSEA. The V and J ends lost 6 bases and 3 bases respectively, with 15 bases between them. The CDR3 spans 13 residues. CDR3 region: CSVNGGEFYEQYF. Written as DNA, the CDR3 is TGCAGCGTGAATGGGGGAGAATTCTACGAGCAGTACTTC.

The chain carries TRBV6-5 and TRBJ1-1, with D possibly being TRBD1 (6 bases). V was trimmed by 6 bases and J by 6 bases, leaving 23 bases between them. CDR1 and CDR2 (germline): MNHEY, SVGAGI. The CDR3 loop spans 16 amino acids. The CDR3 reads CASSVARPTGLPEAFF. The CDR3, as DNA: TGTGCCAGCAGCGTAGCCCGCCCTACAGGGTTGCCTGAAGCTTTCTTT.

This clonotype has a handful of counts. This chain connects TRBV12-3 or TRBV12-4 to TRBJ2-3; 12 bases align to TRBD2. V lost 6 bases to trimming and J lost 5 bases; unmatched junction nucleotides: 3. The CDR3 loop spans 14 amino acids. Written as DNA, the CDR3 is TGTGCCAGCAGACAGGGACTAGCGGGAGATACGCAGTATTTT. This codes for CASRQGLAGDTQYF.

This sequence joins TRBV12-3 or TRBV12-4 and TRBJ2-7; 13 bases agree with TRBD2. V was pared by 4 bases and J by 2 bases, with 8 bases of the junction left unmatched. This CDR3 is built from 17 residues. The chain's CDR3 is CASSWFRTSGGAYEQYF. The CDR3 nucleotides read TGTGCCAGCAGTTGGTTCAGGACTAGCGGGGGAGCCTACGAGCAGTACTTC.

This clonotype was found a few times. The genes are TRBV18 and TRBJ1-3; the D is unclear. V gave up 1 base and J gave up 0 bases, with 7 bases separating them. The CDR3 is made up of 15 amino acids. Per the germline V gene, CDR1 is KGHSH and CDR2 is LQKENI. CDR3 in amino acids: CASSPQGTSGNTIYF. The CDR3 DNA follows: TGTGCCAGCTCACCACAGGGAACCTCTGGAAACACCATATATTTT. Looking up the rest from reference TRBV18 and TRBJ1-3 gives the full variable domain: NAGVMQNPRHLVRRRGQEARLRCSPMKGHSHVYWYRQLPEEGLKFMVYLQKENIIDESGMPKERFSAEFPKEGPSILRIQQVVRGDSAAYFCASSPQGTSGNTIYFGEGSWLTVV.

This clonotype has at least ten counts. The CDR3 here is CASSWDRDYEQYF. The CDR3 DNA reads as TGTGCCAGCAGCTGGGACAGGGACTACGAGCAGTACTTC. J is TRBJ2-7 and V is TRBV7-2, with 9 bases matching TRBD1. V shed 4 bases and J 3 bases; nucleotides not matched to a gene: 1. The CDR3 sequence is 13 residues long. Germline assignment: CDR1 SGHTA and CDR2 FQGNSA.

This clonotype was seen only a few times. The chain has TRBV4-2 and TRBJ2-7; possible D gene TRBD2, 6 bases. Trimming pared 0 bases from V and 5 bases from J, leaving 17 bases between. CDR3 length equals 16 residues. Germline CDR1 and CDR2: LGHNA and YNFKEQ. The CDR3 spells CASSQDFGGKSDEQYF. The CDR3 DNA is TGTGCCAGCAGCCAAGACTTTGGCGGGAAGAGCGACGAGCAGTACTTC.

With respect to this clonotype: Mismatch with germline at one junction end may stem from a read error. CDR3 sequence (DNA): TGTAGCGTTGTGAGGGAATCCTACAATGAGCAGTTCTTC. Its protein is CSVVRESYNEQFF. The V call is TRBV29-1, the J call TRBJ2-1, with D possibly TRBD2 on 5 matching bases. The CDR3 has 13 residues. CDR1 is SQVTM, CDR2 ANQGSEA, per germline.

This chain uses TRBV7-2 with TRBJ2-1; TRBD2 matches 10 bases. The germline gives CDR1 SGHTA, CDR2 FQGNSA. There are 15 residues in the CDR3. Losses at the gene ends were 3 bases for V and 2 bases for J; bases not matched to a gene: 1. CDR3 region: CASSFSGRTYNEQFF. CDR3 nucleotides: TGTGCCAGCAGCTTTAGCGGGAGGACCTACAATGAGCAGTTCTTC.

The V gene is TRBV28, the J gene TRBJ1-1; D is perhaps TRBD1 (5 bases). The CDR3 covers 16 residues. V lost 2 bases, J lost 5 bases, and 18 bases lay in between. The germline V gene has CDR1 MDHEN and CDR2 SYDVKM. The chain's CDR3 is CASSLAGSGPGTEAFF. The CDR3 DNA reads as TGTGCCAGCAGTTTAGCAGGGTCAGGGCCGGGGACTGAAGCTTTCTTT.

The chain links TRBV15 to TRBJ2-1; D not resolved. V lost 3 bases and J lost 3, with 12 bases in between. The CDR3 is 15 amino acids. Germline assignment: CDR1 LNHNV and CDR2 YYDKDF (reference sequence). CDR3 sequence: CATSRTPRFYNEQFF. The CDR3 DNA reads as TGTGCCACCAGCAGGACGCCGCGGTTCTACAATGAGCAGTTCTTC.

Many counts were recorded for this clonotype. The chain couples TRBV7-2 to TRBJ2-1; a weak D match, TRBD1 (7 bases). The germline V gene encodes CDR1 SGHTA and CDR2 FQGNSA. The V gene lost 5 bases and the J gene lost 0 bases, with 14 bases spanning the gap. This CDR3 is 16 amino acids long. CDR3: CASSVRGRSSYNEQFF. In DNA form, the CDR3 reads TGTGCCAGCAGCGTCAGGGGGAGGAGCTCCTACAATGAGCAGTTCTTC.

V usage is TRBV5-5 and J usage is TRBJ2-4; possible D gene TRBD2, 7 bases. Germline V CDR1 and CDR2: SGHKS, YYEKEE (reference sequence). V was shortened by 0 bases and J by 2 bases, with 15 bases between the two germline ends. The CDR3 is 17 amino acids. The CDR3 protein is CASSLGGRGHSKNIQYF. CDR3 DNA sequence: TGTGCCAGCAGCTTGGGGGGGCGGGGGCATTCCAAAAACATTCAGTACTTC.

By sample share, this clonotype is medium-sized. J is TRBJ2-4 and V is TRBV28; D may be TRBD1 (6 bases). Trimming shortened V by 2 bases and J by 1 base, and 6 bases separated the two germline ends. The CDR3 loop spans 14 amino acids. From germline, CDR1 is MDHEN and CDR2 SYDVKM. The CDR3 loop is CASSLQGAKNIQYF. CDR3 in DNA: TGTGCCAGCAGTTTACAGGGGGCCAAAAACATTCAGTACTTC.

The rearrangement uses TRBV4-3 and TRBJ1-2; TRBD1 aligns across 9 bases. The CDR3 extends over 17 amino acids. From germline, CDR1 is LGHNA and CDR2 YSLEER. V trimming: 0 bases; J trimming: 2 bases; junction bases outside the gene matches: 7. CDR3 amino acids: CASSQDLWDRANYGYTF. The DNA of the CDR3 is TGCGCCAGCAGCCAAGATCTATGGGACAGGGCCAACTATGGCTACACCTTC.

A word on this clonotype: At one boundary the junction diverges from the germline segment, which might be a read error. The chain employs TRBV6-6 and TRBJ2-5, with D perhaps given as TRBD1 or TRBD2 (5 bases each). Germline CDR1 reads MNHNY; CDR2 reads SVGAGI (reference sequence). This CDR3 region has 13 residues. The CDR3 here is CASSYSNVGDDDF. CDR3 in DNA: TGTGCCAGCAGTTACTCGAACGTGGGGGACGATGACTTC.

This chain uses TRBV4-3 with TRBJ2-3; TRBD2 aligns across 10 bases. With 0 bases clipped from V and 0 bases from J, the junction kept 12 bases outside the gene matches. Germline V gene data show CDR1 as LGHNA and CDR2 as YSLEER. This CDR3 is built from 20 residues. DNA of the CDR3: TGCGCCAGCAGCCAAGATCGGCCAGCGGGAGGGACCACTAGCACAGATACGCAGTATTTT. This gives the protein CASSQDRPAGGTTSTDTQYF.

In this sample, this clonotype turned up a few times. The chain is built from TRBV9 and TRBJ1-6; maybe TRBD1 (6 bases). This CDR3 has 17 residues. Germline CDR1 and CDR2: SGDLS and YYNGEE. V lost 4 bases to trimming and J lost 0 bases, with 14 bases between them. The DNA of the CDR3 is TGTGCCAGCAGCACAGGGACGGCCAGCTCCTATAATTCACCCCTCCACTTT. Translated, it gives CASSTGTASSYNSPLHF.

This clonotype appeared a few times. The genes are TRBV11-2 and TRBJ2-1; 8 bases fit TRBD2. The trim removed 4 bases at V and 4 bases at J, leaving 12 bases unmatched. The CDR3 has 17 residues. Germline CDR1 is SGHAT and CDR2 is FQNNGV. This chain's CDR3 is CASSSVGRTSPYNEQFF. CDR3 bases: TGTGCCAGCAGCTCGGTTGGGAGGACTAGCCCTTACAATGAGCAGTTCTTC.

This clonotype was observed a few times. The rearrangement joins TRBV28 to TRBJ2-2; D may be TRBD1 (6 bases). This CDR3 contains 14 residues. The germline V gene has CDR1 MDHEN and CDR2 SYDVKM. Trimming left V 3 bases short and J 5 bases short, with 10 bases between. In DNA, the CDR3 is TGTGCCAGCAGTTTCCCACAGGGAACCGGGGAGCTGTTTTTT. Amino acid sequence: CASSFPQGTGELFF.